This T cell receptor (beta chain) was profiled in a study of blood T cell repertoires in COVID-19. Looking at the study overall: Acute-phase and convalescent COVID-19 samples originated in the United States, Italy and Spain. Sample material is recorded as cDNA or gDNA derived from T cells, B-cell-depleted T cells, or PBMCs.

Original analysis: Cell counts per sample came from amplifying reference gene primers. Using immunoSEQ multiplex PCR, the repertoire was profiled, and TCRdb retains in-frame clones only, with some absent. The DNA gave D and trimming, while V, J and clone size come from that table. This sample has a few hundred thousand clones, with roughly 87% found just once. Trimming cost V 4 bases and J 6 bases; bases outside gene matches: 11. The germline V gene encodes CDR1 SGHTA and CDR2 FQGNSA. The CDR3 length is 15 residues. What was sequenced was PBMCs or T cells enriched from blood (not recorded which). The V call is TRBV7-2, the J call TRBJ1-2; the match to TRBD1 covers 7 bases. The clonotype was recovered from a woman between 18 and 30 years old who had recovered from COVID-19. In DNA, the CDR3 is TGTGCCAGCAGCTCCCGAAACAGGGGTGGGGATGGCTACACCTTC. Translating gives CASSSRNRGGDGYTF.